The 26 T cell receptor beta chains below were found in one sample sequenced in a study of blood T cell repertoires in COVID-19. Sequencing used immunoSEQ multiplex PCR; TCRdb keeps in-frame clones, though not all of them. The top ten hold roughly 6.7% of the sample, which has a few hundred thousand clones, more than 75% seen once. The sample comprised PBMCs or T cells enriched from blood (not recorded which). Receptors originate from a woman between 45 and 60 years old who had been exposed to COVID-19.

The rearrangement joins TRBV19 to TRBJ1-2, with D uncertain. The length of the CDR3 is 12 residues. V shed 8 bases and J shed 4 bases, with 11 bases lying between them. Germline V gives CDR1 LNHDA, CDR2 SQIVND (reference sequence). CDR3 sequence: CASAARGYGYTF. As DNA, the CDR3 is TGTGCCAGTGCCGCCCGGGGCTATGGCTACACCTTC.

This clone showed up just a few times. The chain joins TRBV4-1 to TRBJ2-5; 8 nucleotides agree with TRBD1. The CDR3 spans 15 residues. The germline V gene encodes CDR1 MGHRA and CDR2 YSYEKL. V gave up 1 base and J gave up 4 bases; unmatched junction bases: 5. CDR3: CASSQAPGQVETQYF. The CDR3 DNA reads as TGCGCCAGCAGCCAAGCTCCGGGACAGGTAGAGACCCAGTACTTC.

This chain links TRBV12-5 with TRBJ1-1, with D possibly being TRBD1 (5 bases). Germline V gene lookup returns CDR1 LGHNT and CDR2 FRNRAP. Trimming pared 0 bases from V and 3 bases from J, leaving 11 bases between. The CDR3 totals 15 residues. The CDR3: CASGLVGGGYTEAFF. CDR3 nucleotides: TGTGCTAGTGGTTTGGTAGGCGGGGGGTACACTGAAGCTTTCTTT.

CDR3 amino acids: CASSLVGEKLFF. CDR3 nucleotide sequence: TGTGCCAGCTCACTCGTCGGGGAAAAACTGTTTTTT. This sequence joins TRBV18 and TRBJ1-4; no firm D call. Germline CDR1 reads KGHSH; CDR2 reads LQKENI. The CDR3 sequence is 12 residues long. V gave up 4 bases and J gave up 8 bases, with 8 bases separating them.

The CDR3 loop reads CASSESEFSGGGYNEQFF. In DNA form, the CDR3 reads TGCGCCAGCAGTGAGTCAGAATTCTCGGGGGGGGGCTACAATGAGCAGTTCTTC. The rearrangement uses TRBV10-2 and TRBJ2-1; 8 positions match TRBD2. V dropped 0 bases and J dropped 3; count of bases not matched to a gene: 10. The V gene's germline CDR1 is WSHSY and CDR2 SAAADI. The CDR3 is 18 amino acids.

The chain couples TRBV2 to TRBJ2-1, with TRBD1 matching over 8 bases. V lost 5 bases, J lost 7 bases, and 10 bases stayed unmatched. The CDR3 is made up of 15 amino acids. Germline CDR1 SNHLY, CDR2 FYNNEI. The CDR3 sequence is CASSSPGGAWNEQFF. The CDR3, as DNA: TGTGCCAGCAGTTCTCCAGGGGGCGCGTGGAATGAGCAGTTCTTC.

On this clone: Other nucleotide sequences from this sample produce the same CDR3. This sequence joins TRBV18 and TRBJ2-5, with D possibly TRBD1 on 6 matching bases. V dropped 3 bases and J dropped 2 bases, with 7 bases sitting between them. Per the germline V gene, CDR1 is KGHSH and CDR2 is LQKENI. The length of the CDR3 is 13 residues. The CDR3 region is CASSPTGQETQYF. The CDR3, as DNA: TGTGCCAGCTCACCGACAGGTCAAGAGACCCAGTACTTC.

J is TRBJ2-1 and V is TRBV19; 9 bases match TRBD1. In germline, CDR1 is LNHDA, CDR2 SQIVND (reference sequence). This CDR3 contains 14 residues. The V segment lost 5 bases and the J segment 6 bases; nucleotides outside the gene matches: 5. CDR3 DNA: TGTGCCAGTAGTCGCCCGGGACAGGGCAATGAGCAGTTCTTC. Translating gives CASSRPGQGNEQFF.

The chain combines TRBV12-3 or TRBV12-4 with TRBJ1-1; tentatively, D is TRBD1 (6 bases). CDR3 length equals 13 residues. The germline V and J ends were trimmed by 5 bases and 2 bases, with 9 bases remaining between them. The DNA for the CDR3 is TGTGCCAGCAGTAGGGACACCAACACTGAAGCTTTCTTT. Translating gives CASSRDTNTEAFF.

The J gene is TRBJ1-2, the V gene TRBV6-5; possible D gene TRBD1, 6 bases. CDR1 and CDR2 from the germline V gene are MNHEY and SVGAGI. The CDR3 totals 12 residues. Trimming stripped 11 bases from V and 8 bases from J, with 18 bases between. CDR3 amino acids: CALSSQGQGYTF. CDR3 coding DNA: TGTGCCTTGAGCAGTCAGGGGCAGGGCTACACCTTC.

This chain connects TRBV5-1 to TRBJ2-3; maybe TRBD1 (5 bases). V was pared by 0 bases and J by 0 bases, with 11 bases between. The germline V gene encodes CDR1 SGHRS and CDR2 YFSETQ. The length of the CDR3 is 16 residues. DNA for the CDR3: TGCGCCAGCAGCTTGGAAGGGGCTTATAGCACAGATACGCAGTATTTT. As protein: CASSLEGAYSTDTQYF.

This rearrangement joins TRBV28 to TRBJ2-7; tentative D call: TRBD2 (5 bases). V lost 6 bases and J 4 bases, leaving 22 bases between the germline ends. Germline CDR1 is MDHEN and CDR2 is SYDVKM. The CDR3 is made up of 16 amino acids. The chain's CDR3 is CASSSPRALRGYEQYF. The CDR3 nucleotides read TGTGCCAGCAGCTCCCCAAGGGCTCTTCGCGGGTACGAGCAGTACTTC.

The chain links TRBV5-6 to TRBJ2-1; 7 nucleotides align to TRBD2. The CDR3 contains 14 residues. The V and J ends lost 0 bases and 7 bases, in that order; junction bases with no gene match: 4. Germline V gene lookup returns CDR1 SGHDT and CDR2 YYEEEE. CDR3 residues: CASSLALAANEQFF. CDR3 sequence (DNA): TGTGCCAGCAGCTTGGCTCTAGCGGCGAATGAGCAGTTCTTC.

The chain has TRBV5-5 and TRBJ1-1, with D possibly being TRBD1 (5 bases). This CDR3 contains 14 residues. Trimming removed 6 bases at V and 3 bases at J, with 15 bases between. The germline gives CDR1 SGHKS, CDR2 YYEKEE (reference sequence). CDR3 protein: CASTRAGVDTEAFF. CDR3 nucleotide sequence: TGTGCCAGCACTAGGGCGGGGGTCGACACTGAAGCTTTCTTT.

The chain employs TRBV2 and TRBJ2-2; D is ambiguous. V was cut by 1 base and J by 2 bases, with 5 bases left in between. Germline V gene data show CDR1 as SNHLY and CDR2 as FYNNEI. CDR3 size: 14 residues. CDR3 bases: TGTGCCAGCAGTGAAGGTAGCAACACCGGGGAGCTGTTTTTT. Translation gives CASSEGSNTGELFF.

This chain connects TRBV4-1 to TRBJ1-1; possibly TRBD1 for D (5 bases). Trimming shortened V by 2 bases and J by 4 bases, and 11 bases separated the two germline ends. The V gene's germline CDR1 is MGHRA and CDR2 YSYEKL. CDR3 size: 14 residues. CDR3 residues: CASSQFLRGTEAFF. The CDR3 DNA is TGCGCCAGCAGCCAATTCTTAAGGGGCACTGAAGCTTTCTTT.

The chain joins TRBV3-1 (or the pseudogene TRBV3-2) to TRBJ2-2, with 10 nucleotides matching TRBD2. This CDR3 is built from 20 residues. V lost 0 bases, J lost 3 bases, and 13 bases stayed unmatched. Germline V gives CDR1 LGHDT, CDR2 YNNKEL (reference sequence). The CDR3 reads CASSQDRSGGAVWDTGELFF. The CDR3 bases are TGTGCCAGCAGCCAAGATCGAAGCGGGGGGGCGGTTTGGGACACCGGGGAGCTGTTTTTT.

V is TRBV7-2 and J is TRBJ1-1, with D perhaps TRBD1 (5 bases). Germline V gene data show CDR1 as SGHTA and CDR2 as FQGNSA. Trimming stripped 2 bases from V and 1 base from J, with 5 bases between. This CDR3 spans 13 amino acids. The CDR3 DNA reads as TGTGCCAGCAGCTTAACAGGGAACACTGAAGCTTTCTTT. It codes for CASSLTGNTEAFF.

The rearrangement uses TRBV5-3 and TRBJ2-7; 7 bases agree with TRBD1. TRBV5-3 is placed among ORFs of uncertain function. J gave up 0 bases and V 4 bases, and 4 bases lay outside the gene matches. CDR3 length: 14 residues. The CDR3 DNA reads as TGTGCCAGAAGCCTTGGGGACAGCTCCTACGAGCAGTACTTC. The encoded protein is CARSLGDSSYEQYF.

This sequence joins TRBV24-1 and TRBJ2-7; 10 bases are shared with TRBD1. The CDR3 is made up of 16 amino acids. Trimming took 3 bases from V and 5 from J; bases not matched to a gene: 9. Germline V gene data show CDR1 as KGHDR and CDR2 as SFDVKD. CDR3 residues: CATSDPGGDRGHEQYF. In nucleotides, the CDR3 is TGTGCCACCAGTGATCCCGGAGGGGACAGGGGACACGAGCAGTACTTC.

The chain is built from TRBV30 and TRBJ1-2; tentatively, D is TRBD1 (6 bases). This CDR3 is built from 12 residues. Germline CDR1 and CDR2: GTSNPN and SVGIG (reference sequence). Between the trimmed V and J ends, which lost 3 bases and 4 bases, there was a span of 9 bases. CDR3 residues: CAWSDRSYGYTF. CDR3 bases: TGTGCCTGGAGCGACAGGTCCTATGGCTACACCTTC.

The chain is built from TRBV19 and TRBJ1-6; tentatively, D is TRBD1 (6 bases). The CDR3 runs 14 residues. CDR1 is LNHDA, CDR2 SQIVND, per germline (reference sequence). Trimming left V 7 bases short and J 7 bases short, with 14 bases between. The CDR3 sequence: CASNRGSLNSPLHF. In DNA, the CDR3 is TGTGCCAGTAATAGGGGGTCCTTGAATTCACCCCTCCACTTT.

This clone was observed a few times. The chain employs TRBV7-9 and TRBJ2-1, with D maybe TRBD2 (6 bases). The CDR3 spans 14 residues. Germline CDR1 SEHNR, CDR2 FQNEAQ (reference sequence). Deletions cut 3 bases from V and 2 bases from J, with 8 bases between. In DNA, the CDR3 is TGTGCCAGCAGCTTGACGGGGGCCTACAATGAGCAGTTCTTC. It codes for CASSLTGAYNEQFF.

J is TRBJ2-7 and V is TRBV7-8; D gene uncertain. The V gene's germline CDR1 is SGHVS and CDR2 FQNEAQ. This CDR3 is 17 amino acids long. Trimming left V 1 base short and J 0 bases short, with 16 bases between. As DNA, the CDR3 is TGTGCCAGCAGCTTAGGGTTTCGGAGTGGAAGCTCCTACGAGCAGTACTTC. Translated, it gives CASSLGFRSGSSYEQYF. Supplemented by reference TRBV7-8 and TRBJ2-7, the full variable domain reads GAGVSQSPRYKVAKRGQDVALRCDPISGHVSLFWYQQALGQGPEFLTYFQNEAQLDKSGLPSDRFFAERPEGSVSTLKIQRTQQEDSAVYLCASSLGFRSGSSYEQYFGPGTRLTVT.

The J gene is TRBJ1-2, the V gene TRBV10-3, with no clear D. The CDR3 is 15 residues long. Trimming took 3 bases from V and 5 from J, leaving 16 bases between them. Per the germline V gene, CDR1 is ENHRY and CDR2 is SYGVKD. In DNA, the CDR3 is TGTGCCATCAGTGATCAGGCCCTTAACTCGTATGGCTACACCTTC. It codes for CAISDQALNSYGYTF.

The V and J genes are TRBV4-3 and TRBJ2-7; 7 bases are shared with TRBD1. Unmatched junction bases numbered 5, after V lost 3 bases and J lost 3 bases. The CDR3 contains 14 residues. Germline values: CDR1 LGHNA, CDR2 YSLEER. CDR3 amino acids: CASSQARGNYEQYF. CDR3 sequence (DNA): TGCGCCAGCAGCCAGGCCAGGGGGAACTACGAGCAGTACTTC.